The 14 T cell receptor beta chains below were found in one sample sequenced in a study of patients and donors after allogeneic stem cell transplantation. TCRdb re-called the RT-PCR reads through MiXCR, storing one row per CDR3 protein. There are more than 850,000 distinct CDR3 sequences in the sample; around 17% occur only once, and 6% lies in the top ten. Source material: blood, either unsorted or a sorted T cell fraction (not recorded which). These receptors all stem from a human donor who was either an allogeneic HSCT recipient or a stem cell or donor lymphocyte infusion donor (not recorded which). It is not recorded whose cells these are; they may come from a transplant donor.

V usage is TRBV29-1 and J usage is TRBJ2-2; 7 bases agree with TRBD1. J was trimmed by 1 base and V by 4 bases; bases with no gene match: 0. From germline, CDR1 is SQVTM and CDR2 ANQGSEA. CDR3 length: 13 amino acids. The DNA for the CDR3 is TGCAGCGTTGGGGACAGGAACACCGGGGAGCTGTTTTTT. This translates into CSVGDRNTGELFF.

The J gene is TRBJ2-7, the V gene TRBV18; tentatively, D is TRBD1 or TRBD2 (5 bases each). Germline CDR1 reads KGHSH; CDR2 reads LQKENI. CDR3 length equals 13 residues. The V end lost 4 bases, the J end lost 5 bases, and 12 bases lay between the germline ends. The CDR3 sequence: CASSRGFKDEQYF. In nucleotides, the CDR3 is TGTGCCAGCTCACGGGGGTTCAAAGACGAGCAGTACTTC.

This chain joins TRBV12-3 or TRBV12-4 and TRBJ1-1; D gene unclear. Trimming took off 6 bases at V and 6 bases at J, with 11 bases between the two ends. The CDR3 consists of 12 residues. CDR3 amino acids: CASSGNEAEAFF. The CDR3 DNA sequence: TGTGCCAGCAGCGGTAACGAGGCTGAAGCTTTCTTT.

This sequence joins TRBV11-2 and TRBJ2-1; the match to TRBD2 covers 14 bases. Losses at the gene ends were 4 bases for V and 0 bases for J; bases not matched to a gene: 14. The CDR3 is 21 amino acids. The germline CDR1 and CDR2 sequences are SGHAT and FQNNGV. The CDR3: CASSSLGLAGGPPPSYNEQFF. DNA for the CDR3: TGTGCCAGCAGCTCCCTTGGACTAGCGGGAGGACCTCCCCCCTCCTACAATGAGCAGTTCTTC.

This clonotype was detected only a few times. The rearrangement joins TRBV30 to TRBJ1-1; unclear D gene. The CDR3 has 11 residues. Trimming removed 4 bases from V and 3 bases from J, with 6 bases in between. CDR1 and CDR2 (germline): GTSNPN, SVGIG (reference sequence). CDR3 in amino acids: CAWTPYTEAFF. CDR3 in DNA: TGTGCCTGGACCCCATACACTGAAGCTTTCTTT.

The CDR3 DNA reads as TGTGCCAGCAGTTACTTGTCAACTAGCTCGGAGACCCAGTACTTC. This codes for CASSYLSTSSETQYF. The V call is TRBV6-2 or TRBV6-3, the J call TRBJ2-5; D possibly corresponds to TRBD2 (6 bases). The CDR3 has 15 amino acids. Germline loops: CDR1 MNHEY, CDR2 SVGEGT. V was clipped by 1 base and J by 5 bases, with 14 bases between them.

This clonotype showed up just a few times. The chain links TRBV3-1 to TRBJ1-2, with a possible D match to TRBD1 (6 bases). Trimming left V 2 bases short and J 3 bases short, with 10 bases between. Per germline, CDR1 LGHDT and CDR2 YNNKEL (reference sequence). CDR3 length: 14 amino acids. The CDR3 sequence: CASSQTGRDYGYTF. CDR3 DNA: TGTGCCAGCAGCCAAACAGGGAGGGACTATGGCTACACCTTC.

This sequence joins TRBV9 and TRBJ2-5; the D is unclear. This CDR3 is 15 amino acids long. Germline V gives CDR1 SGDLS, CDR2 YYNGEE. V dropped 5 bases and J dropped 5 bases, with 19 bases sitting between them. The CDR3 region is CASSTRPSKAETQYF. CDR3 coding DNA: TGTGCCAGCAGTACCCGGCCCTCGAAAGCGGAGACCCAGTACTTC.

The chain uses TRBV7-9 and TRBJ2-7; D gene ambiguous. Germline V lookup: CDR1 SEHNR, CDR2 FQNEAQ (reference sequence). The CDR3 has 14 amino acids. V was clipped by 3 bases and J by 6 bases, with 15 bases between them. The CDR3, as DNA: TGTGCCAGCAGCTTCGCCGGGCCCACTGCCGAGCAGTACTTC. This encodes CASSFAGPTAEQYF.

The rearrangement joins TRBV20-1 to TRBJ1-1; 10 nucleotides agree with TRBD1. The J segment lost 1 base and the V segment lost 5 bases, leaving 7 bases of the junction unmatched. CDR3 length equals 15 residues. Germline V gene sequence: CDR1 DFQATT, CDR2 SNEGSKA (reference sequence). The CDR3 reads CSAPPGQGKNTEAFF. For the CDR3, the DNA is TGCAGTGCTCCCCCGGGACAGGGGAAGAACACTGAAGCTTTCTTT.

This chain joins TRBV20-1 and TRBJ2-1, with 8 bases lining up with TRBD1. The CDR3 spans 14 residues. The ends lost 3 bases at V and 4 bases at J; junction bases unmatched: 5. Germline CDR1 DFQATT, CDR2 SNEGSKA (reference sequence). The CDR3 DNA reads TGCAGTGCTAGTCGGGACAGGACTTACAATGAGCAGTTCTTC. Translated: CSASRDRTYNEQFF.

This clonotype has at least ten counts. One end of the junction varies from germline; a read error may be responsible. The rearrangement uses TRBV4-3 and TRBJ2-2; D remains unclear. The CDR3 covers 12 residues. Germline CDR1 and CDR2: LGHNA and YSLEER. This chain's CDR3 is CASSQDTGELFF. Written as DNA, the CDR3 is TGTGCCAGCAGCCAAGACACCGGGGAGCTGTTTTTT.

This clonotype was seen a few times. The chain combines TRBV6-5 with TRBJ1-2; D call uncertain. V gave up 2 bases and J gave up 6 bases, with 10 bases separating them. Germline CDR1 and CDR2: MNHEY and SVGAGI. This CDR3 has 13 residues. The CDR3 coding sequence is TGTGCCAGCAGTTACCTGCCCGACAATGGCTACACCTTC. It yields the protein CASSYLPDNGYTF.

This clonotype was seen a few times. This sequence joins TRBV6-1 and TRBJ1-5; the D is unclear. V gave up 6 bases and J gave up 1 base, with 10 bases separating them. This CDR3 contains 14 residues. Germline V lookup: CDR1 MNHNS, CDR2 SASEGT. CDR3 nucleotides: TGTGCCAGCAGCCCTTATAGAAGCAATCAGCCCCAGCATTTT. The encoded protein is CASSPYRSNQPQHF.